This T cell receptor beta chain was observed in a study of cytomegalovirus exposure and HLA in healthy donors. Study as a whole: Approximately 85 million unique TCRs from HLA-typed donors were held in an early release of data.

Germline V gene lookup returns CDR1 GTSNPN and CDR2 SVGIG (reference sequence). V lost 1 base and J 3 bases, leaving 6 bases between the germline ends. There are 13 residues in the CDR3. Study outcomes and limitations: Reports indicated that the classifier achieved high specificity and sensitivity in diagnosing cytomegalovirus status. 150 to 200 TCR beta chains were listed as cytomegalovirus-associated.

A word on this clone: Its antigen is unidentified.

The PCR made use of 60 Vbeta and 13 Jbeta primers. Clones were read by immunoSEQ multiplex PCR, and TCRdb kept only the in-frame ones, dropping some. This table lists tens of thousands of clones. The sequenced sample consisted of PBMCs. The chain combines TRBV30 with TRBJ1-4; no firm D call. The sequence derives from a man between 18 and 29 years old in good health and CMV-seropositive. Here the CDR3 DNA reads TGTGCCTGGAGTGGAGGCCCTAATGAAAAACTGTTTTTT. Its translation is CAWSGGPNEKLFF.